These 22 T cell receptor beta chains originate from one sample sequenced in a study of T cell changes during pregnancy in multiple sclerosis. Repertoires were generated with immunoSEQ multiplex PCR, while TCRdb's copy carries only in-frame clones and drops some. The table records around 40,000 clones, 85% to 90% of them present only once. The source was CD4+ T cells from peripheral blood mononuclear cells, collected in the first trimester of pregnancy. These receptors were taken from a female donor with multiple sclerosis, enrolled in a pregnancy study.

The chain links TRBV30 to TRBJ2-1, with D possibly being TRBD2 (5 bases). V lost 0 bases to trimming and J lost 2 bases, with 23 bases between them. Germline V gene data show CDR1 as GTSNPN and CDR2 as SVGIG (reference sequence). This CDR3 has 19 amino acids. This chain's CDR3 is CAWSVRSGVARFPYNEQFF. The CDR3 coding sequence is TGTGCCTGGAGTGTAAGGTCCGGAGTAGCGCGTTTTCCCTACAATGAGCAGTTCTTC.

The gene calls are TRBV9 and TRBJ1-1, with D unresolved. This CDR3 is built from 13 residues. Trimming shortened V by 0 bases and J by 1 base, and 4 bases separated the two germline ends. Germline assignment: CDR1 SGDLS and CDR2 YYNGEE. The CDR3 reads CASSVVRNTEAFF. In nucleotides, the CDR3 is TGTGCCAGCAGCGTAGTCAGGAACACTGAAGCTTTCTTT.

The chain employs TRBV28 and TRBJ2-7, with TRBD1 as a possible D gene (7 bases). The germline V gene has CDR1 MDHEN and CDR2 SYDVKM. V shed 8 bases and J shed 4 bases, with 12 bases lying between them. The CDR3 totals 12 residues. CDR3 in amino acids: CASSSGGYEQYF. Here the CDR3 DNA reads TGTGCCAGCTCATCAGGGGGGTACGAGCAGTACTTC.

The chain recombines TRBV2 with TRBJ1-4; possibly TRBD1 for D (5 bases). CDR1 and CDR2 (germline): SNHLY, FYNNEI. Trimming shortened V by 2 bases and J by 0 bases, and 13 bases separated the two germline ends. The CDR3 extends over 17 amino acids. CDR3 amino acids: CASSENWGGTTNEKLFF. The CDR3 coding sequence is TGTGCCAGCAGTGAAAACTGGGGCGGTACAACTAATGAAAAACTGTTTTTT.

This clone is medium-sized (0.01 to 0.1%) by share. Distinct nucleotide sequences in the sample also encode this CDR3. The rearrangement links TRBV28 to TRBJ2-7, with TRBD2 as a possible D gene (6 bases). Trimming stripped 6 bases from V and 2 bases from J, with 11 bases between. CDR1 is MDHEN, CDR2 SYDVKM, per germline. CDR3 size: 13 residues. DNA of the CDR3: TGTGCCAGCAGGGGAGGAGGGGCCTACGAGCAGTACTTC. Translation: CASRGGGAYEQYF.

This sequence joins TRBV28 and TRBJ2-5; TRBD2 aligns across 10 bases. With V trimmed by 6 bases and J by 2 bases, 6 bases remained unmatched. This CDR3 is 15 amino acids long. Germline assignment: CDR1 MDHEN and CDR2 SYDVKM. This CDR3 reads CASRTPGLAQETQYF. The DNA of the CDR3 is TGTGCCAGCAGGACACCGGGACTAGCGCAAGAGACCCAGTACTTC.

The CDR3: CASSYSAGEAFF. CDR3 DNA sequence: TGTGCCAGCAGTTACTCGGCAGGGGAAGCTTTCTTT. The chain is built from TRBV6-5 and TRBJ1-1; TRBD1 might be the D (5 bases). V dropped 0 bases and J dropped 8 bases, with 7 bases sitting between them. The germline V gene has CDR1 MNHEY and CDR2 SVGAGI. The CDR3 is 12 amino acids.

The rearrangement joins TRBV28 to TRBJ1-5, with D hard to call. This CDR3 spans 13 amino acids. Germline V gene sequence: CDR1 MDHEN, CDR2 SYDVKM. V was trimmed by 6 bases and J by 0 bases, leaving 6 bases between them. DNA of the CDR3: TGTGCCAGCAGCACTCCTAGCAATCAGCCCCAGCATTTT. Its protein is CASSTPSNQPQHF.

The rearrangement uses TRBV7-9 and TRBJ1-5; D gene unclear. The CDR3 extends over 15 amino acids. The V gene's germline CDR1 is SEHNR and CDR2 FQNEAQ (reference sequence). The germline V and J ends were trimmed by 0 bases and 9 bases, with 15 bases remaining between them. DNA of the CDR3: TGTGCCAGCAGCTTAGCGCGGGCAGGCCCCGGGCCCCAGCATTTT. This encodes CASSLARAGPGPQHF.

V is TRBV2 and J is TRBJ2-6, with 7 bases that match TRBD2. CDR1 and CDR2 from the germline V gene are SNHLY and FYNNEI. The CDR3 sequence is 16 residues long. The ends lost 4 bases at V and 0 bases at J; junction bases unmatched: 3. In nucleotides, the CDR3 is TGTGCCAGCAGTGGGGGGGGAAGCTCTGGGGCCAACGTCCTGACTTTC. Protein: CASSGGGSSGANVLTF.

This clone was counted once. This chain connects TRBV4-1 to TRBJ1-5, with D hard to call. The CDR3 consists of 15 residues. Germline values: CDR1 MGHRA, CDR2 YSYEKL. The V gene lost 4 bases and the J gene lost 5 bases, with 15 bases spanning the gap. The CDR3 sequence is CASSLARTEYQPQHF. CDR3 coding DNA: TGCGCCAGCAGCCTGGCGCGGACTGAATATCAGCCCCAGCATTTT.

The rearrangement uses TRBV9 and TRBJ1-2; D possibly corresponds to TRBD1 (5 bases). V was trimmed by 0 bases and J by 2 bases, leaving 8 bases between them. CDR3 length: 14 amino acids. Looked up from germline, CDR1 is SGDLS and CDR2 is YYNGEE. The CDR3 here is CASSVGRGNYGYTF. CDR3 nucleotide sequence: TGTGCCAGCAGCGTAGGGAGGGGAAACTATGGCTACACCTTC.

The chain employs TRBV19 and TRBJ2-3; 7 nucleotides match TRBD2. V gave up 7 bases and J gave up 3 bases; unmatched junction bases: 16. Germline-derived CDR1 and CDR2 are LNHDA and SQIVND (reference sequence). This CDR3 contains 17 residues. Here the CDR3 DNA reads TGTGCCAGTACTGATCTCGGGAGGTCGGTTATAACAGATACGCAGTATTTT. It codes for CASTDLGRSVITDTQYF.

CDR3 sequence reads: CASSEVGGAVEQFF. CDR3 DNA sequence: TGTGCCAGCAGTGAAGTGGGGGGGGCGGTTGAGCAGTTCTTC. The V call is TRBV6-1, the J call TRBJ2-1; D possibly corresponds to TRBD2 (7 bases). This CDR3 comprises 14 residues. Trimming removed 1 base from V and 9 bases from J, with 13 bases in between. From germline, CDR1 is MNHNS and CDR2 SASEGT.

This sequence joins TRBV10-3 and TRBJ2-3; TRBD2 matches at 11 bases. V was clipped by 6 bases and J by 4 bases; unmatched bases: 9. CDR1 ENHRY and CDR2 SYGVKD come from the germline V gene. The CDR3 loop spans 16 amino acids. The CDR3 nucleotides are TGTGCCATCAGACTCACTAGCGGGAGTGGGCCAGATACGCAGTATTTT. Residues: CAIRLTSGSGPDTQYF.

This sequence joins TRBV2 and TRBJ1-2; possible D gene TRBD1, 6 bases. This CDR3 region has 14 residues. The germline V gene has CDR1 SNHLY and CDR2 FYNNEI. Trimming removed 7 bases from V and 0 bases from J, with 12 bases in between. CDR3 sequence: CASTRQGSNYGYTF. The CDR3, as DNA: TGTGCCAGCACGAGGCAGGGGTCTAACTATGGCTACACCTTC.

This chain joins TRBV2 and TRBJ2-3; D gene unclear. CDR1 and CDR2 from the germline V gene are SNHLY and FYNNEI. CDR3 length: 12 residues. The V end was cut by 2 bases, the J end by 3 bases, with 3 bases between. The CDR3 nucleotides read TGTGCCAGCAGTGAATCTACAGATACGCAGTATTTT. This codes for CASSESTDTQYF.

This CDR3 is CASSPSQNQPQHF. Here the CDR3 DNA reads TGTGCCAGCTCACCAAGTCAGAATCAGCCCCAGCATTTT. The J gene is TRBJ1-5, the V gene TRBV18; D uncertain. Between the trimmed V and J ends, which lost 2 bases and 4 bases, there was a span of 6 bases. This CDR3 is built from 13 residues. Germline V CDR1 and CDR2: KGHSH, LQKENI. The full variable domain, with the rest looked up from reference TRBV18 and TRBJ1-5, is NAGVMQNPRHLVRRRGQEARLRCSPMKGHSHVYWYRQLPEEGLKFMVYLQKENIIDESGMPKERFSAEFPKEGPSILRIQQVVRGDSAAYFCASSPSQNQPQHFGDGTRLSIL.

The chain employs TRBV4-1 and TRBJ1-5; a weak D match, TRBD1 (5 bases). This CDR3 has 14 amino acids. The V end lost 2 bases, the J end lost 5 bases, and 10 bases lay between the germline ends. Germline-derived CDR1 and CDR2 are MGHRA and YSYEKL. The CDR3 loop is CASSQWARDQPQHF. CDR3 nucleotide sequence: TGCGCCAGCAGCCAATGGGCCAGGGATCAGCCCCAGCATTTT.

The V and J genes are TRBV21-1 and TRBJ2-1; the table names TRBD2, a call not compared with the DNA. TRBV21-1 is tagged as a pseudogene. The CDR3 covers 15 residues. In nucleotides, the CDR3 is TGTGCCAGCAGCCCCCTGATGGCTAGCGGTCATGGTAGGTTCTTC. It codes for CASSPLMASGHGRFF.

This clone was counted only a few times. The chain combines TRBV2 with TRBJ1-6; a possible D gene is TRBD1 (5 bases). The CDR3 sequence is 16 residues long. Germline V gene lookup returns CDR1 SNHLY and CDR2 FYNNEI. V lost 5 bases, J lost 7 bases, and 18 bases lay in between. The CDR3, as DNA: TGTGCCAGCAGTAGGTCCCCGAGACAGACCAATTCACCCCTCCACTTT. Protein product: CASSRSPRQTNSPLHF.

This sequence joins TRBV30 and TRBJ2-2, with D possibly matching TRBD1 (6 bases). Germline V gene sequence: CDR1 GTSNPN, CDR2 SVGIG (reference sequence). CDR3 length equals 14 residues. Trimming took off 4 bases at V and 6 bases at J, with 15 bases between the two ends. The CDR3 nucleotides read TGTGCCTGGACCTCCCTCAGGGGAGCCGGGGAGCTGTTTTTT. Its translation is CAWTSLRGAGELFF.